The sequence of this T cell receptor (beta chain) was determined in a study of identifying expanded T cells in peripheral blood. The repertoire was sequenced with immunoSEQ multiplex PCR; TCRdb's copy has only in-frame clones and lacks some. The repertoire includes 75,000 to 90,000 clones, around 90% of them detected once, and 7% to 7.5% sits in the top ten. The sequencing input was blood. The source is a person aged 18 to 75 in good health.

CDR3 bases: TGCGCCAGCAGCTTTGGACAGGGGAACACCGGGGAGCTGTTTTTT. Translation gives CASSFGQGNTGELFF. V gene TRBV5-1 combines with J gene TRBJ2-2; 8 bases align to TRBD1. J gave up 1 base and V 2 bases, and 1 base lay outside the gene matches. Germline CDR1 SGHRS, CDR2 YFSETQ. The CDR3 length is 15 residues.